This entry lists 27 T cell receptor beta chains sequenced from one sample in a study of blood T cell repertoires in COVID-19. Measured with immunoSEQ multiplex PCR; TCRdb has only the in-frame clones, and not every one. The table has fewer than 250,000 clones, roughly 87% seen once. Specimen: PBMCs or T cells enriched from blood (not recorded which). These receptors all stem from a woman in her twenties or thirties with acute COVID-19.

CDR3 protein: CAISESSPARDKLFF. The CDR3 DNA reads TGTGCCATCAGTGAGTCAAGCCCAGCGCGAGACAAACTGTTTTTT. This sequence joins TRBV10-3 and TRBJ1-4, with D unresolved. Per germline, CDR1 ENHRY and CDR2 SYGVKD. The CDR3 has 15 residues. V lost 0 bases to trimming and J lost 11 bases, with 16 bases between them.

The chain links TRBV6-1 to TRBJ2-7; TRBD1 matches at 9 bases. This CDR3 has 14 amino acids. Trimming removed 2 bases from V and 11 bases from J; junction bases left unmatched: 10. Germline lookup yields CDR1 MNHNS and CDR2 SASEGT. CDR3 loop: CASSEPGQGGEKYF. The CDR3 DNA sequence: TGTGCCAGCAGTGAACCGGGACAGGGTGGGGAAAAGTACTTC.

The rearrangement uses TRBV5-1 and TRBJ1-1; no definite D call. The CDR3 length is 13 residues. V gave up 4 bases and J gave up 4 bases, with 11 bases separating them. CDR1 and CDR2 (germline): SGHRS, YFSETQ. CDR3 region: CASSTPGGTEAFF. The CDR3 nucleotides read TGCGCCAGCAGCACTCCGGGAGGCACTGAAGCTTTCTTT.

The J gene is TRBJ1-5, the V gene TRBV10-2, with TRBD1 identical over 7 bases. Germline lookup yields CDR1 WSHSY and CDR2 SAAADI. The CDR3 sequence is 13 residues long. The junction had 4 bases not matched to a gene; V was cut back by 7 bases and J by 4 bases. The CDR3 coding sequence is TGCGCCAGCAAGGGGACAGTTAATCAGCCCCAGCATTTT. This codes for CASKGTVNQPQHF.

V usage is TRBV4-3 and J usage is TRBJ1-2; 7 bases line up with TRBD1. This CDR3 has 16 amino acids. V dropped 0 bases and J dropped 2; count of bases not matched to a gene: 6. Germline values: CDR1 LGHNA, CDR2 YSLEER. CDR3 sequence reads: CASSQDRGRGNYGYTF. The CDR3 DNA reads as TGCGCCAGCAGCCAAGATAGGGGCAGGGGGAACTATGGCTACACCTTC.

This chain connects TRBV2 to TRBJ1-4; no firm D call. The V and J ends lost 7 bases and 9 bases respectively, with 12 bases between them. The germline V gene has CDR1 SNHLY and CDR2 FYNNEI. The CDR3 is made up of 12 amino acids. CDR3 sequence reads: CASTPNAQKLFF. The DNA for the CDR3 is TGTGCCAGCACTCCTAACGCTCAAAAACTGTTTTTT.

This clone appeared once. The chain employs TRBV7-9 and TRBJ2-2; D possibly corresponds to TRBD1 (6 bases). V gave up 0 bases and J gave up 5 bases, with 7 bases separating them. This CDR3 is 14 amino acids long. Germline V lookup: CDR1 SEHNR, CDR2 FQNEAQ (reference sequence). CDR3 bases: TGTGCCAGCAGCTTAGCGGGGGCAACCGGGGAGCTGTTTTTT. This encodes CASSLAGATGELFF.

On this clone itself: Different DNA sequences within this sample yield the same CDR3. V is TRBV9 and J is TRBJ2-2, with TRBD1 matching over 7 bases. Germline V gene sequence: CDR1 SGDLS, CDR2 YYNGEE. With V trimmed by 0 bases and J by 1 base, 0 bases remained unmatched. The CDR3 loop spans 15 amino acids. CDR3 bases: TGTGCCAGCAGCGTAGGACAGGGGAACACCGGGGAGCTGTTTTTT. It codes for CASSVGQGNTGELFF.

The J gene is TRBJ1-2, the V gene TRBV3-1 (or the pseudogene TRBV3-2); TRBD1 matches 7 bases. The CDR3 loop spans 15 amino acids. In germline, CDR1 is LGHDT, CDR2 YNNKEL (reference sequence). V gave up 1 base and J gave up 5 bases; unmatched junction bases: 7. The CDR3 nucleotides read TGTGCCAGCAGCCAAGGACAGGGCCCCGAGTATGGCTACACCTTC. Translated: CASSQGQGPEYGYTF.

The chain is built from TRBV2 and TRBJ2-7; D call uncertain. Germline assignment: CDR1 SNHLY and CDR2 FYNNEI. The germline V and J ends were trimmed by 7 bases and 1 base, with 11 bases remaining between them. The CDR3 totals 13 residues. The CDR3 loop reads CASTFHGSYEQYF. The CDR3 DNA follows: TGTGCCAGCACCTTTCACGGGTCCTACGAGCAGTACTTC.

This chain joins TRBV7-8 and TRBJ1-5; TRBD1 is a possible D gene (5 bases). V lost 1 base to trimming and J lost 0 bases, with 13 bases between them. Germline-derived CDR1 and CDR2 are SGHVS and FQNEAQ. The CDR3 length is 17 residues. The CDR3 is CASSLGHRTDSNQPQHF. The CDR3, as DNA: TGTGCCAGCAGCTTAGGCCACAGGACCGATAGCAATCAGCCCCAGCATTTT.

The J gene is TRBJ2-5, the V gene TRBV5-1; TRBD2 agrees at 10 bases. V was pared by 0 bases and J by 1 base, with 3 bases of the junction left unmatched. CDR3 size: 16 residues. CDR1 and CDR2 from the germline V gene are SGHRS and YFSETQ. CDR3 sequence (DNA): TGCGCCAGCAGCTTGGAACTAGCGGGGAGCCAAGAGACCCAGTACTTC. Translated, it gives CASSLELAGSQETQYF.

The rearrangement links TRBV6-5 to TRBJ1-1; no clear D gene. Germline-derived CDR1 and CDR2 are MNHEY and SVGAGI. The CDR3 is 15 residues long. V was cut by 2 bases and J by 4 bases, with 14 bases left in between. The CDR3 region has the DNA TGTGCCAGCAGTTACCCCGCAGGATCCTTCACTGAAGCTTTCTTT. This translates into CASSYPAGSFTEAFF.

The V and J genes are TRBV10-3 and TRBJ2-2; 10 bases map to TRBD1. V gave up 5 bases and J gave up 0 bases; unmatched junction bases: 3. Germline CDR1 reads ENHRY; CDR2 reads SYGVKD. The CDR3 covers 16 residues. DNA for the CDR3: TGTGCCATCAGTAGGGGACAGGGGACGAACACCGGGGAGCTGTTTTTT. Protein: CAISRGQGTNTGELFF.

This chain links TRBV25-1 with TRBJ2-6; no firm D call. Germline CDR1 reads MGHDK; CDR2 reads SYGVNS. The CDR3 is made up of 15 amino acids. V dropped 1 base and J dropped 0 bases, with 4 bases sitting between them. This CDR3 is CASSEFRSGANVLTF. CDR3 in DNA: TGTGCCAGCAGTGAATTCCGCTCTGGGGCCAACGTCCTGACTTTC.

This sequence joins TRBV7-9 and TRBJ2-3; 9 bases map to TRBD2. V dropped 3 bases and J dropped 6; count of bases not matched to a gene: 10. This CDR3 comprises 16 residues. Germline CDR1 SEHNR, CDR2 FQNEAQ (reference sequence). Here the CDR3 reads CASSFGLAGTRDTQYF. In DNA, the CDR3 is TGTGCCAGCAGCTTTGGGCTAGCGGGGACTCGGGATACGCAGTATTTT.

The chain links TRBV10-3 to TRBJ2-3; 8 positions agree with TRBD2. The CDR3 is 16 residues long. With 6 bases clipped from V and 7 bases from J, the junction kept 15 bases outside the gene matches. Germline lookup yields CDR1 ENHRY and CDR2 SYGVKD. The CDR3 DNA follows: TGTGCCATCAGCCCGAGCGCCAGCGGGGGTGGAAATACGCAGTATTTT. Protein product: CAISPSASGGGNTQYF.

This clone occurred a few times. This chain uses TRBV5-1 with TRBJ1-1; 9 nucleotides agree with TRBD1. Looked up from germline, CDR1 is SGHRS and CDR2 is YFSETQ. This CDR3 region has 16 residues. V was clipped by 0 bases and J by 0 bases; unmatched bases: 3. CDR3 coding DNA: TGCGCCAGCAGCTTGGACGGGACAGGGTTGAACACTGAAGCTTTCTTT. Its protein product is CASSLDGTGLNTEAFF.

This clone was observed a single time. The J gene is TRBJ2-7, the V gene TRBV7-9, with a weak D call TRBD2 (5 bases). The germline gives CDR1 SEHNR, CDR2 FQNEAQ (reference sequence). The germline V and J ends were trimmed by 4 bases and 5 bases, with 15 bases remaining between them. The CDR3 runs 14 residues. The CDR3: CASSSDSIGNEQYF. The CDR3 region has the DNA TGTGCCAGCAGCTCGGACTCCATCGGGAACGAGCAGTACTTC.

The gene calls are TRBV7-2 and TRBJ1-1; the D is unclear. V dropped 5 bases and J dropped 3 bases, with 13 bases sitting between them. CDR3 length equals 14 residues. Germline CDR1 reads SGHTA; CDR2 reads FQGNSA. CDR3 sequence reads: CASSAQTADTEAFF. CDR3 DNA: TGTGCCAGCAGCGCCCAGACTGCCGACACTGAAGCTTTCTTT.

This rearrangement joins TRBV24-1 to TRBJ2-3; TRBD1 matches at 7 bases. Germline loops: CDR1 KGHDR, CDR2 SFDVKD. The CDR3 covers 16 residues. V gave up 4 bases and J gave up 4 bases; unmatched junction bases: 10. The CDR3 reads CATSDASGGRADTQYF. CDR3 nucleotide sequence: TGTGCCACCAGTGACGCTTCAGGGGGAAGAGCAGATACGCAGTATTTT.

This clone appeared once. The chain joins TRBV30 to TRBJ1-2, with D perhaps matching TRBD1 (5 bases). The CDR3 runs 16 residues. Trimming took off 0 bases at V and 5 bases at J, with 19 bases between the two ends. Germline CDR1 GTSNPN, CDR2 SVGIG (reference sequence). The CDR3 sequence is CAWSVRLGLVGYGYTF. CDR3 nucleotides: TGTGCCTGGAGTGTACGATTGGGGCTTGTGGGGTATGGCTACACCTTC.

This clone has only a few counts. CDR3: CASSLKSGHNYGYTF. The DNA of the CDR3 is TGCGCCAGCAGCTTGAAATCGGGACACAACTATGGCTACACCTTC. The chain recombines TRBV5-1 with TRBJ1-2; possibly TRBD1 for D (6 bases). V dropped 1 base and J dropped 2 bases, with 12 bases sitting between them. The CDR3 extends over 15 amino acids. Germline CDR1 reads SGHRS; CDR2 reads YFSETQ.

J is TRBJ1-2 and V is TRBV2; 7 bases agree with TRBD1. CDR1 and CDR2 (germline): SNHLY, FYNNEI. V dropped 4 bases and J dropped 4; count of bases not matched to a gene: 6. This CDR3 has 14 residues. CDR3 loop: CASSGSTGTYGYTF. The CDR3 nucleotides read TGTGCCAGCAGTGGCTCGACAGGGACCTATGGCTACACCTTC.

V usage is TRBV5-1 and J usage is TRBJ2-7; 11 bases align to TRBD1. Per germline, CDR1 SGHRS and CDR2 YFSETQ. CDR3 size: 18 residues. V dropped 4 bases and J dropped 5; count of bases not matched to a gene: 17. The CDR3 nucleotides are TGCGCCAGCAGCAAAGGGGACAGGGGGGAAACCCGCCGCCACGAGCAGTACTTC. Amino acid sequence: CASSKGDRGETRRHEQYF. The whole variable domain, remainder taken from reference TRBV5-1 and TRBJ2-7, is KAGVTQTPRYLIKTRGQQVTLSCSPISGHRSVSWYQQTPGQGLQFLFEYFSETQRNKGNFPGRFSGRQFSNSRSEMNVSTLELGDSALYLCASSKGDRGETRRHEQYFGPGTRLTVT.

This chain links TRBV5-1 with TRBJ1-1, with TRBD1 matching over 8 bases. Germline V gene lookup returns CDR1 SGHRS and CDR2 YFSETQ. The CDR3 length is 15 residues. V lost 4 bases, J lost 1 base, and 6 bases stayed unmatched. CDR3: CASSLQGVGNTEAFF. The CDR3 region has the DNA TGCGCCAGCAGCCTACAGGGGGTTGGGAACACTGAAGCTTTCTTT.

The chain couples TRBV16 to TRBJ1-2; TRBD1 might be the D (5 bases). CDR1 KGHSY and CDR2 FQNENV come from the germline V gene. The CDR3 has 15 amino acids. The V gene lost 2 bases and the J gene lost 6 bases, with 16 bases spanning the gap. The CDR3, as DNA: TGTGCCAGCAGCCAAAGTAAACCAGGAGGGGATGGCTACACCTTC. Amino acid sequence: CASSQSKPGGDGYTF.